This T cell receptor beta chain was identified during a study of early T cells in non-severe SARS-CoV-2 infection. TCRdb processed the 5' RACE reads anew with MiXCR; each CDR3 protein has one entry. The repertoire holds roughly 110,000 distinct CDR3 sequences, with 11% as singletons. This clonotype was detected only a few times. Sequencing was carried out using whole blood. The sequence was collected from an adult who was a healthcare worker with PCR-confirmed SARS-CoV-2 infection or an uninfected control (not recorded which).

The CDR3, as DNA: TGCAGCGTTTACATCCAGGGGTCGGGAGAGACCCAGTACTTC. Protein product: CSVYIQGSGETQYF. The chain carries TRBV29-1 and TRBJ2-5; a weak D match, TRBD1 (6 bases). Per germline, CDR1 SQVTM and CDR2 ANQGSEA. The CDR3 consists of 14 residues. Trimming pared 5 bases from V and 4 bases from J, leaving 17 bases between.